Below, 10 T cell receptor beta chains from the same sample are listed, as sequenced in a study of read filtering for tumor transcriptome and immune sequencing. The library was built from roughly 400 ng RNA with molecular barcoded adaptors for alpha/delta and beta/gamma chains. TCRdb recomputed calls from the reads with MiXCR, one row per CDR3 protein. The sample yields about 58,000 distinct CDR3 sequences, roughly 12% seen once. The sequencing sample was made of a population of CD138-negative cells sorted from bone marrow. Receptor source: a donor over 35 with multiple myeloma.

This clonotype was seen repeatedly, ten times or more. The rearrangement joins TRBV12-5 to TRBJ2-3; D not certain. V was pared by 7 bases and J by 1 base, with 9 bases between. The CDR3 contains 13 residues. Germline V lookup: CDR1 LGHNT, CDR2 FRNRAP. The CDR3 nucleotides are TGTGCTAGTGAGTCTTCGGGCACAGATACGCAGTATTTT. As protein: CASESSGTDTQYF. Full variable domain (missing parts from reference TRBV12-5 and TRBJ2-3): DARVTQTPRHKVTEMGQEVTMRCQPILGHNTVFWYRQTMMQGLELLAYFRNRAPLDDSGMPKDRFSAEMPDATLATLKIQPSEPRDSAVYFCASESSGTDTQYFGPGTRLTVL.

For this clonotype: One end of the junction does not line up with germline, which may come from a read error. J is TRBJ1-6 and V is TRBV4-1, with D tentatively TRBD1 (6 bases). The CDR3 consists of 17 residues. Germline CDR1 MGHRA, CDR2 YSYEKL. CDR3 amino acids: CASSQDQTGNGNSPLRF. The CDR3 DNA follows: TGCGCCAGTAGCCAAGATCAAACAGGGAATGGTAATTCACCCCTCCGCTTT.

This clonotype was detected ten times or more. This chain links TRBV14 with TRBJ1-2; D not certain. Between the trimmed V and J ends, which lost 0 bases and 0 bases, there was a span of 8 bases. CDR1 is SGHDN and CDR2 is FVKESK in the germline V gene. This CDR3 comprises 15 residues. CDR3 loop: CASSQEGRTNYGYTF. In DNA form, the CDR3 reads TGTGCCAGCAGCCAAGAGGGGAGAACTAACTATGGCTACACCTTC.

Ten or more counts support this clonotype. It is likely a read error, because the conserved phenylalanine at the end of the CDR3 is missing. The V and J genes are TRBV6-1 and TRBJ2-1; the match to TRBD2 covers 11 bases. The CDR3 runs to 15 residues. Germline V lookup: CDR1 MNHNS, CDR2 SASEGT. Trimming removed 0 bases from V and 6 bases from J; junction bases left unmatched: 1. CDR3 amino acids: CASSEASGGANEQFS. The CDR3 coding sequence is TGTGCCAGCAGTGAAGCTAGCGGGGGGGCCAATGAGCAGTTCTCC.

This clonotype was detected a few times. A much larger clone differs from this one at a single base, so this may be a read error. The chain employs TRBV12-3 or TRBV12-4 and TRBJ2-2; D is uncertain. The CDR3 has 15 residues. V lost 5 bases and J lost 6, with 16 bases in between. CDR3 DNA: TGTGCCAGCAGTAGCCCCTTCTCTCGGGCCGGGGAGCTGTTTTTT. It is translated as CASSSPFSRAGELFF.

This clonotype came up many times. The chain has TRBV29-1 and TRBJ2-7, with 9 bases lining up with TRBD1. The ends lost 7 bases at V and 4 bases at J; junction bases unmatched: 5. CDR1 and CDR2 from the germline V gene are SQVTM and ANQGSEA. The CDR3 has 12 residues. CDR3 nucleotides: TGCAGCGCCGGACAGGGGACTTACGAGCAGTACTTC. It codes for CSAGQGTYEQYF.

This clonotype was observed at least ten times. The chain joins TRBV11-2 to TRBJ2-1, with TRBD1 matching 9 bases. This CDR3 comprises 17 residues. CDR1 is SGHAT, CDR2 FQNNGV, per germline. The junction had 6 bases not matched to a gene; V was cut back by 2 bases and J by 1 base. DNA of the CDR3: TGTGCCAGCAGCTTACGCTGGGACAGGGTATCCTACAATGAGCAGTTCTTC. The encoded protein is CASSLRWDRVSYNEQFF.

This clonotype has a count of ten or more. CDR3: CASSPFWDSPLHF. The CDR3 DNA reads TGTGCCAGCAGCCCGTTTTGGGATTCACCCCTCCACTTT. This sequence joins TRBV11-1 and TRBJ1-6; D not certain. The CDR3 sequence is 13 residues long. In germline, CDR1 is SGHAT, CDR2 FQDESV (reference sequence). V lost 5 bases and J lost 8, with 10 bases in between.

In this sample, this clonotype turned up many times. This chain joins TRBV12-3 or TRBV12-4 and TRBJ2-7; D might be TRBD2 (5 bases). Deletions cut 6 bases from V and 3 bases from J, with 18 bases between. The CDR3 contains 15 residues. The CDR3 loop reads CASSRKTTAIYEQYF. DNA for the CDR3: TGTGCCAGCAGCCGTAAGACTACAGCGATCTACGAGCAGTACTTC.

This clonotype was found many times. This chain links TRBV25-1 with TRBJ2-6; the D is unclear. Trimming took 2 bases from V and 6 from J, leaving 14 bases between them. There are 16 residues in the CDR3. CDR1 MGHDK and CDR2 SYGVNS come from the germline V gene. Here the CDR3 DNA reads TGTGCCAGCAGTGAAGGAACTTCACGGGTGGCCAACGTCCTGACTTTC. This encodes CASSEGTSRVANVLTF.